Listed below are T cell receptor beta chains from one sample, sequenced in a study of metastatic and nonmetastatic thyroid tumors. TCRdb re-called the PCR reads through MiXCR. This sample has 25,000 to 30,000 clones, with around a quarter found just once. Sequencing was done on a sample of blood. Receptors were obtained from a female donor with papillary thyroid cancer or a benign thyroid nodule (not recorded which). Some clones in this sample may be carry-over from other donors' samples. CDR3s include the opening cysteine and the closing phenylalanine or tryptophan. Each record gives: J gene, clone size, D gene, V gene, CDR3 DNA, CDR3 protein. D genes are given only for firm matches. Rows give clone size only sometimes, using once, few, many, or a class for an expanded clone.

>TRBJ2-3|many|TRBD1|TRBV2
TGTGCCAGCAGGAGGGACAGGGAAAGGGGAGATACGCAGTATTTT
CASRRDRERGDTQYF
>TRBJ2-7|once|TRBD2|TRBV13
TGTGCCAGCAGCTTACTAGCGGGTGGCCTCTACGAGCAGTACTTC
CASSLLAGGLYEQYF
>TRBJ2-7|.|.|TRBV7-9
TGTGCCAGCAGCTTAGTGCCTGAAGCCTACGAGCAGTACTTC
CASSLVPEAYEQYF
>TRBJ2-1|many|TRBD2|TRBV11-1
TGTGCCAGCAGCCCCCTAGCGGGAGATCGAAACAATGAGCAGTTCTTC
CASSPLAGDRNNEQFF
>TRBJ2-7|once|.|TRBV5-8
TGTGCCAGCAGCTTGGTGGGTTTCTACGAGCAGTACTTC
CASSLVGFYEQYF
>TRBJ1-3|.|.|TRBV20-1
TGCAGTGCTAGAGCTGGTGGGGTGGGAAACACCATATATTTT
CSARAGGVGNTIYF
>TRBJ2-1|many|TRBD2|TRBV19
TGTGCCAGTAGTATCCTAGGGTTAGCGGGAGGAGAGGACAATGAGCAGTTCTTC
CASSILGLAGGEDNEQFF
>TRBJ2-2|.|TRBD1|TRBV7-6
TGTGCCAGCAGCGTAGCTGATCCAACAGGGGACACCGGGGAGCTGTTTTTT
CASSVADPTGDTGELFF
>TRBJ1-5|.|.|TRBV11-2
TGTGACAGAAGCTTGGGGGAGGGTCAGCCCCAGCATTTT
CDRSLGEGQPQHF
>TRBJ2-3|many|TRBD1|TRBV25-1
TGTGCCAGCAGTGAAGGGGACAGGGGCGCAGATACGCAGTATTTT
CASSEGDRGADTQYF
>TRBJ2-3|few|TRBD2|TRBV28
TGTGCCAGCAGTAGTAGCGGGGGTGACTTCGGCACAGATACGCAGTATTTT
CASSSSGGDFGTDTQYF
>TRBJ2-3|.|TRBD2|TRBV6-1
TGTGCCAGCACCCAAGCGGGAGCCCGGGATACGCAGTATTTT
CASTQAGARDTQYF
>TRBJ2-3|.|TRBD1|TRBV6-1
TGTGCCAGCAGTCGACAGGGGGCGGATACGCAGTATTTT
CASSRQGADTQYF
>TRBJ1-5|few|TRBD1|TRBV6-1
TGTGCCAACCCGGGGACAGGGGACCCCTTAGAGCCCCAGCATTTT
CANPGTGDPLEPQHF
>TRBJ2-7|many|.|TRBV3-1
TGTGCCAGCAGCAAATATGGGGGGAGGAGCTCCTACGAGCAGTACTTC
CASSKYGGRSSYEQYF
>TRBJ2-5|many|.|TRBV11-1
TGTGCCAGCAGCTTAGCGACCTTTAGGGACGGGCACCAAGAGACCCAGTACTTC
CASSLATFRDGHQETQYF
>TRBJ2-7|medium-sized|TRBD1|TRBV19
TGTGCCAGTAGTATTGGGACAGGGAGCTCCTACGAGCAGTACTTC
CASSIGTGSSYEQYF
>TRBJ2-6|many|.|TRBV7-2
TGTGCCAGCAGCTCATCGGGACCATTAGTCGCTGGGGCCAACGTCCTGACTTTC
CASSSSGPLVAGANVLTF
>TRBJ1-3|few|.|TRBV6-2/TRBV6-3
TGTGCCAGCAGTTACCGCCTGGGCTCTGGAAACACCATATATTTT
CASSYRLGSGNTIYF
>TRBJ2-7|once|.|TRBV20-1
TGCAGTGCTAGTAAAGGTTTAGCGACTAGATCCTACGAGCAGTACTTC
CSASKGLATRSYEQYF
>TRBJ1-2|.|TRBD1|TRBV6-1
TGTGCCAGCAGTCCCCAGACAGGGGCTACGTTTAACTATGGCTACACCTTC
CASSPQTGATFNYGYTF
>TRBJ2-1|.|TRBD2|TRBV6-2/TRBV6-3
TGTGCCAGCAGAACACTAGCGGGGAGAAACAATGAGCAGTTCTTC
CASRTLAGRNNEQFF
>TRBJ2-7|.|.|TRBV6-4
TGTGCCACGCAATACCGGCCACAGAGGCGCGAGCAGTACTTC
CATQYRPQRREQYF
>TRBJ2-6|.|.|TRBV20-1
TGCAGTGCGCCCAGCTCTGGGGCCAACGTCCTGACTTTC
CSAPSSGANVLTF
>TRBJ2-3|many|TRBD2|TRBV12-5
TGTGCTAGTGCCGACCGACTAGCGGGGGAGACAGATACGCAGTATTTT
CASADRLAGETDTQYF
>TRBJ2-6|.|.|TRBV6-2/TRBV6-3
TGTGCCACCCGGGCCGTGGCCCTCTCTGGGGCCAACGTACTGACCTTC
CATRAVALSGANVLTF
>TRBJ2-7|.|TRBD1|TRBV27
TGTGCCAGCAGAGGACAGGATAGTGGGTACGAGCAGTACTTC
CASRGQDSGYEQYF
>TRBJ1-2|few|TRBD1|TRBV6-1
TGTGCCAGCAGTGAAGAGGGGGCGGACTATGGCTACACCTTC
CASSEEGADYGYTF
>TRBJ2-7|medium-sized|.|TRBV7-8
TGTGCCAGCAGCTTATCGGGGGGCGACGTGTACGAGCAGTACTTC
CASSLSGGDVYEQYF
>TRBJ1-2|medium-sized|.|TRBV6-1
TGTGCCAGCAGGGGCAGTTTAACGTATGGCTACACCTTC
CASRGSLTYGYTF
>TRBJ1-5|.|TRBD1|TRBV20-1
TGCAGTGCTAGGACAGGGGGCGAGAGCAATCAGCCCCAGCATTTT
CSARTGGESNQPQHF
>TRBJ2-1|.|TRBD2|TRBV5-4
TGTGCCAGCAGCTTAGGACTAGCGGGAGGAGGTGAGCAGTTCTTC
CASSLGLAGGGEQFF
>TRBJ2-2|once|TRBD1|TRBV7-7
TGTGCTAGCAGATTAGAGCAGGGGGCGAGCGGGGAGCTGTTTTTT
CASRLEQGASGELFF
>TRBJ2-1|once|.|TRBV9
TGTGCCAGCAGCGTGGGACTTGTTCGGTCTGAGCAGTTCTTC
CASSVGLVRSEQFF
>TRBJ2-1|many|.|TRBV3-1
TGTGCCAGCAGCCAAGATCCCAGCGACCTCCCTGAGCAGTTCTTC
CASSQDPSDLPEQFF
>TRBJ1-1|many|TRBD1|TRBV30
TGTGCCTGGAGTGACATGGACAGGAGGAACACTGAAGCTTTCTTT
CAWSDMDRRNTEAFF
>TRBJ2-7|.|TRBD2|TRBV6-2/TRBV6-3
TGTGCCAGCAGTCCTAGCGGGAGCTACGAGCAGTACTTC
CASSPSGSYEQYF
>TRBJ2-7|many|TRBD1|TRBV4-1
TGCGCCAGCAGCCGGGAGGAGGGACAGGGTTTTTACGAGCAGTACTTC
CASSREEGQGFYEQYF
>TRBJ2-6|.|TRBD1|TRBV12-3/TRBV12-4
TGTGCCAGCAGAAAGGACAGGGCTTACTCTGGGGCCAACGTCCTGACTTTC
CASRKDRAYSGANVLTF
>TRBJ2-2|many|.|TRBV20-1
TGCAGTGCTACCGGGACTCAACGGTACAACGGGGAGCTGTTTTTT
CSATGTQRYNGELFF